This T cell receptor (beta chain) is drawn from a study of vaccination and CD4 T cells after COVID-19. Across the study: The stimulating agents, overlapping spike peptides, came from SARS-CoV-2, HCoV-NL63, HCoV-OC43 and HCoV-229E.

Treatment given: roughly 11-day PBMC culture with coronavirus spike peptide pools or control peptides (ViraFEST assay). Comment on this clonotype: What it recognizes is unknown.

The germline gives CDR1 DFQATT, CDR2 SNEGSKA (reference sequence). V lost 3 bases, J lost 4 bases, and 12 bases lay in between. The CDR3 spans 13 residues. Cultured CD4+ T cell DNA was sequenced using the Oncomine TCR Beta short-read assay. TCRdb reprocessed the PCR reads via MiXCR and lists one record per CDR3 protein. This sample has roughly 15,000 distinct CDR3 sequences, with 55% to 65% found just once. Sample: CD4+ T cells from blood, cultured in vitro, taken after SARS-CoV-2 vaccination. The origin of this receptor is a human donor who had recovered from COVID-19. The chain combines TRBV20-1 with TRBJ1-2, with D tentatively TRBD1 (5 bases). CDR3 DNA: TGCAGTGCTAGTCTTCCAGGGCGCTATGGCTACACCTTC. It is translated as CSASLPGRYGYTF.